This TCR beta chain stems from a study of T cell responses to AZD1222 COVID-19 vaccine. J was trimmed by 2 bases and V by 4 bases; bases with no gene match: 11. CDR1 is SGHKS and CDR2 is YYEKEE in the germline V gene (reference sequence). The CDR3 runs to 17 residues. TCRdb's copy holds only in-frame clones and misses some; the assay was immunoSEQ multiplex PCR. The sample holds about 190,000 clones, around 93% seen once. Regarding the study as a whole: The reported proportion of spike-specific TCRs targeting unmutated variant regions was nearly half. Repertoire sampling was restricted to post-peak T cell response timepoints. Donors were chiefly white British, with a greater number of females, and clonal diversity was perhaps underestimated. Elevations in Spike-specific TCR breadth and depth followed administration of two AZD1222 doses.

This clone has only one observation. Its matching antigen is unknown. The sequencing here drew on peripheral blood, taken on day 0 of AZD1222 vaccination. This TCR came from an adult in good health. The rearrangement uses TRBV5-5 and TRBJ2-3; the match to TRBD1 covers 9 bases. CDR3 DNA sequence: TGTGCCAGCAGCCGGGAACAGGGGGCCCTTCACACAGATACGCAGTATTTT. Amino acids: CASSREQGALHTDTQYF.